This T cell receptor beta chain was sequenced during a study of cytomegalovirus exposure and HLA in healthy donors. Germline CDR1 reads SGHRS; CDR2 reads YFSETQ. V was pared by 1 base and J by 2 bases, with 12 bases between. The CDR3 extends over 16 amino acids. In the case of this clone: Its antigen is unknown.

Vbeta (60) and Jbeta (13) primers were used in the PCR. Sequencing used immunoSEQ multiplex PCR; TCRdb keeps in-frame clones, though not all of them. The sample contains under 300,000 clones, around 86% of which appear only once. Study outcomes and limitations: An analysis done earlier found most TCR beta V segments productive about 87% or about 30% of the time. The authors later found most CMV-associated TCR beta chains appeared HLA-restricted.

V and J are TRBV5-1 and TRBJ2-2; a weak D match, TRBD2 (6 bases). Sequencing input: PBMCs. This receptor was taken from a man aged 40-50 years in good health and CMV-seropositive. The CDR3 sequence: CASSLYGGTNTGELFF. The CDR3 DNA reads as TGCGCCAGCAGCTTGTATGGCGGGACCAACACCGGGGAGCTGTTTTTT.